This TCR beta chain was recovered during a study of cytomegalovirus exposure and HLA in healthy donors. Study-wide findings and caveats: Later on, a genetic analysis was performed. It linked a missense variant in DCLRE1C with V- and J-gene trimming of TCR beta. In vitro data verified a few CMV-associated chains as specific for CMV antigens. TRBV6-2, TRBV6-3 and some other V segments were excluded as indistinguishable. Later, an analysis showed that TCR beta chains associated with HLA were more clonally expanded than others that were equally common.

Comment on this clone: Its target is unknown.

The CDR3 is made up of 13 amino acids. The germline CDR1 and CDR2 sequences are SGHAT and FQNNGV. Trimming left V 3 bases short and J 5 bases short, with 10 bases between. The PCR ran on 60 Vbeta and 13 Jbeta primers. The protocol was immunoSEQ multiplex PCR, while the TCRdb copy is restricted to in-frame clones and leaves out a portion. The sample consists of approximately 150,000 clones, 65% to 80% of them appearing once. This TCR was recovered from a man in his late teens or twenties in good health and CMV-seropositive. V usage is TRBV11-2 and J usage is TRBJ1-2; unclear D gene. What was sequenced was PBMCs. In DNA form, the CDR3 reads TGTGCCAGCAGCTTGGAGGGAGTATATGGCTACACCTTC. Translating it yields CASSLEGVYGYTF.